This T cell receptor (beta chain) was recorded in a study of blood T cells in healthy people across ages. Using a J-beta primer mix together with a sample-barcoded 5' primer, a second PCR was run for about 6 to 12 cycles. TCRdb reanalysed the 5' RACE reads using MiXCR and keeps one entry per CDR3 protein. The sample consists of about 940,000 distinct CDR3 sequences, about 48% of them appearing once. A remark on this clonotype: No antigen is known for it.

Study-wide findings and caveats: Whereas aged donors had fewer naive CD4+ cells, long-lived donors had more of them and higher diversity.

Germline V gives CDR1 DFQATT, CDR2 SNEGSKA (reference sequence). The CDR3 has 13 amino acids. V was shortened by 3 bases and J by 2 bases, with 10 bases between the two germline ends. Sequenced input: blood. This sequence joins TRBV20-1 and TRBJ1-1; tentative D call: TRBD1 (5 bases). This receptor was identified in a man aged 25 to 40 in good health. In DNA, the CDR3 is TGCAGTGCTAGTACAGGTTTTAACACTGAAGCTTTCTTT. Translation gives CSASTGFNTEAFF.